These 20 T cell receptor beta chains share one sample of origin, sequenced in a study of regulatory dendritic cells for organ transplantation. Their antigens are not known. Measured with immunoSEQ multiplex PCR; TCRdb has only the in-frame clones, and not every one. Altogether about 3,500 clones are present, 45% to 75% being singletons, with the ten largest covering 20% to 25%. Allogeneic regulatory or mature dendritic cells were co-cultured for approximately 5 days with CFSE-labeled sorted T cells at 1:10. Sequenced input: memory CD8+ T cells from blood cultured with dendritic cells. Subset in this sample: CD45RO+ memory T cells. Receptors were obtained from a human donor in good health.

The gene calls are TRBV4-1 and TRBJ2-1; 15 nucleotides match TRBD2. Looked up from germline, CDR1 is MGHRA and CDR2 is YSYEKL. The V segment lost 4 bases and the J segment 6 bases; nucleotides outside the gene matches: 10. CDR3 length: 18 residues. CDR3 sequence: CASSLSSGLAGGRNEQFF. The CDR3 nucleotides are TGCGCCAGCAGCCTCTCTTCAGGACTAGCGGGGGGGCGCAATGAGCAGTTCTTC.

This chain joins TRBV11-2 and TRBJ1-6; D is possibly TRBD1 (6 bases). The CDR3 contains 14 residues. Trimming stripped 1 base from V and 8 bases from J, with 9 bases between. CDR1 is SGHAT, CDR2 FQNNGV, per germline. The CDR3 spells CASSLGGRDSPLHF. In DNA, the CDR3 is TGTGCCAGCAGCTTAGGGGGGCGCGATTCACCCCTCCACTTT.

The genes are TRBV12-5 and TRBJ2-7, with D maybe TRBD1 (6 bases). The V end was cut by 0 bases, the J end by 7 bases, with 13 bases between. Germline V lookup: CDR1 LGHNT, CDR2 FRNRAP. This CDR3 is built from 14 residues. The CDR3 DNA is TGTGCTAGTGGTTTGGTACTTGAAGGGGGAGAGCAGTACTTC. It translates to CASGLVLEGGEQYF.

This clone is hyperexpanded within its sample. The CDR3 is CASSQDNRGSDEQYF. The CDR3 coding sequence is TGTGCCAGCAGCCAAGATAACAGGGGTTCGGACGAGCAGTACTTC. This rearrangement joins TRBV4-2 to TRBJ2-7, with 7 bases identical to TRBD1. J gave up 5 bases and V 0 bases, and 7 bases lay outside the gene matches. This CDR3 comprises 15 residues. CDR1 LGHNA and CDR2 YNFKEQ come from the germline V gene.

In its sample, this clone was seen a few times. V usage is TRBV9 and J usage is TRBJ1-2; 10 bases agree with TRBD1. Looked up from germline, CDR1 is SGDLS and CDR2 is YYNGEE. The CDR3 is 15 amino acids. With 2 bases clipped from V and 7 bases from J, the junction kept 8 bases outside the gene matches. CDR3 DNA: TGTGCCAGCAGCGTTGACGGGACAGGGGTTGGTGGCTACACCTTC. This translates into CASSVDGTGVGGYTF.

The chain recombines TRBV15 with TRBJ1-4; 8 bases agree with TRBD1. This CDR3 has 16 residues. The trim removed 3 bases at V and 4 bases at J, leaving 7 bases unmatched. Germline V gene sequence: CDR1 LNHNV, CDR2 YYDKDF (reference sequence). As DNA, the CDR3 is TGTGCCACCAGCAGCACAGGGGGTCGGGGTAATGAAAAACTGTTTTTT. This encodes CATSSTGGRGNEKLFF. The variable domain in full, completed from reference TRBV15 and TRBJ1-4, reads DAMVIQNPRYQVTQFGKPVTLSCSQTLNHNVMYWYQQKSSQAPKLLFHYYDKDFNNEADTPDNFQSRRPNTSFCFLDIRSPGLGDTAMYLCATSSTGGRGNEKLFFGSGTQLSVL.

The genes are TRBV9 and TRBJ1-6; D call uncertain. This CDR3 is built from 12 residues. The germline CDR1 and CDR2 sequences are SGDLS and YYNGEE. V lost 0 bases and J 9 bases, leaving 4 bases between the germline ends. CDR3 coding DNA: TGTGCCAGCAGCGTAGGGAGTTCACCCCTCCACTTT. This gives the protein CASSVGSSPLHF.

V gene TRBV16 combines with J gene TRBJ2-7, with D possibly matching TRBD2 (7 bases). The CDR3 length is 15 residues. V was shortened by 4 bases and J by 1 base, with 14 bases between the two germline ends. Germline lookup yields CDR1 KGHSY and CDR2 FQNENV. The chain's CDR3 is CASSPRGGRSYEQYF. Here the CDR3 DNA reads TGTGCCAGCAGCCCTAGGGGGGGGCGATCCTACGAGCAGTACTTC.

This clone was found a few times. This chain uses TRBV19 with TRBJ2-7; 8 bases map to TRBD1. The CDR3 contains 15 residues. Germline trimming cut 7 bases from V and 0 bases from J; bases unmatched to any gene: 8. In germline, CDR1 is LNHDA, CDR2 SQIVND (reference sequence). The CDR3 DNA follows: TGTGCCAGTACCCCCGGTGGGACAGGCTCCTACGAGCAGTACTTC. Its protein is CASTPGGTGSYEQYF.

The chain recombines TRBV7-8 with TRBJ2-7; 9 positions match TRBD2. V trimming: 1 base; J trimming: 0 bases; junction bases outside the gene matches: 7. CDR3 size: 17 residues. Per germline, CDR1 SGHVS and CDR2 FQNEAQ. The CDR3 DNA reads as TGTGCCAGCAGCTTAGATATCGAGCGGGGGGACTCCTACGAGCAGTACTTC. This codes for CASSLDIERGDSYEQYF.

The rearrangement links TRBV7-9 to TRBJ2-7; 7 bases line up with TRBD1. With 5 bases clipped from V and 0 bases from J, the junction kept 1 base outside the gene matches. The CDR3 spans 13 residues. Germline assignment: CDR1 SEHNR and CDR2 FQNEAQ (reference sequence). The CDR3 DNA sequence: TGTGCCAGCAGCGGACAGGACTCCTACGAGCAGTACTTC. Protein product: CASSGQDSYEQYF. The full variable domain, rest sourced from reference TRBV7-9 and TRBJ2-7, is DTGVSQNPRHKITKRGQNVTFRCDPISEHNRLYWYRQTLGQGPEFLTYFQNEAQLEKSRLLSDRFSAERPKGSFSTLEIQRTEQGDSAMYLCASSGQDSYEQYFGPGTRLTVT.

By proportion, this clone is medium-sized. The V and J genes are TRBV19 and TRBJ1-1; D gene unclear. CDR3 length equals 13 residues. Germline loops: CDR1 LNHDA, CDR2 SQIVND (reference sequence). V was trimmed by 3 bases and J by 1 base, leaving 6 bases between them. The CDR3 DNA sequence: TGTGCCAGTAGTATGGGAGAGAACACTGAAGCTTTCTTT. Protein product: CASSMGENTEAFF.

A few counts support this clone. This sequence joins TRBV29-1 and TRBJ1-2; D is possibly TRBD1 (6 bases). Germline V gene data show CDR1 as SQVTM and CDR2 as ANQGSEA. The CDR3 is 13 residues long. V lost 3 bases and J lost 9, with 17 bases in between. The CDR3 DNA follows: TGCAGCGTTGACGGGGAGGGGGAGGAAAGCTACACCTTC. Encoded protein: CSVDGEGEESYTF.

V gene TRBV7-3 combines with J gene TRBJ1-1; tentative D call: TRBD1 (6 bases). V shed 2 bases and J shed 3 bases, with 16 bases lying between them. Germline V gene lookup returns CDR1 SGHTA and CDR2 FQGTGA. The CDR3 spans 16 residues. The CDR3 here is CASSLGGGGVYTEAFF. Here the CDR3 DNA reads TGTGCCAGCAGCTTAGGGGGAGGGGGGGTCTACACTGAAGCTTTCTTT.

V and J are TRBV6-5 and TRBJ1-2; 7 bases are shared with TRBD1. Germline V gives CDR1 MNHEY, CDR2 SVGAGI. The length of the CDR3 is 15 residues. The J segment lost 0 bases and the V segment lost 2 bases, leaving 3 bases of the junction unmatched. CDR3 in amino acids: CASSYGTAANYGYTF. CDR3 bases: TGTGCCAGCAGTTACGGGACAGCAGCTAACTATGGCTACACCTTC.

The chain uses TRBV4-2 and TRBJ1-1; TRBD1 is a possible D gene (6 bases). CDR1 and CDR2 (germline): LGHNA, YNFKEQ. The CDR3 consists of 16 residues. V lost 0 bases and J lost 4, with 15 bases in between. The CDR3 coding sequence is TGTGCCAGCAGCCAAGATCCCGCAGGGGCGGGCACTGAAGCTTTCTTT. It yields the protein CASSQDPAGAGTEAFF.

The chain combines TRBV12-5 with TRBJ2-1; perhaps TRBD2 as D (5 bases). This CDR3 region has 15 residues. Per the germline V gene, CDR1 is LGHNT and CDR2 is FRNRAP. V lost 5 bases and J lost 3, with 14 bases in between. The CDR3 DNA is TGTGCTAGTGGTACCGACTACACAGACTACAATGAGCAGTTCTTC. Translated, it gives CASGTDYTDYNEQFF.

The CDR3 sequence is CASKGAGNYANYGYTF. In DNA form, the CDR3 reads TGTGCCAGTAAGGGGGCAGGGAATTATGCTAACTATGGCTACACCTTC. The chain employs TRBV19 and TRBJ1-2; 7 bases line up with TRBD1. V shed 7 bases, J shed 0 bases, and the junction held 11 bases outside the gene matches. The length of the CDR3 is 16 residues. CDR1 is LNHDA and CDR2 is SQIVND in the germline V gene (reference sequence).

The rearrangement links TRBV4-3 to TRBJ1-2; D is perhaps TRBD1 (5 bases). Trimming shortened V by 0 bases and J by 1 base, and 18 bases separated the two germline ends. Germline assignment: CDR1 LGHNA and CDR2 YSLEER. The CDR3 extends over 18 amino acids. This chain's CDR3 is CASSQDRSVGGVNYGYTF. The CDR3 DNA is TGCGCCAGCAGCCAAGATCGAAGTGTCGGGGGGGTTAACTATGGCTACACCTTC.

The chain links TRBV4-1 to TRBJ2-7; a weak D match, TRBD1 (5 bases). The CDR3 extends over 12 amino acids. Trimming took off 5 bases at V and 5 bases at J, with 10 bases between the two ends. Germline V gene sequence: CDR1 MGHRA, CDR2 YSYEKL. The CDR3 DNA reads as TGCGCCAGCAGCTCCCTAGGGGACGAGCAGTACTTC. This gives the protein CASSSLGDEQYF.